This T cell receptor beta chain was documented in a study of T cells in localized non-small cell lung cancer. Study conclusions and caveats: Uninvolved adjacent lung showed the highest T cell clonality, exceeding tumor.

Points on this clone: As yet, its antigen is unknown.

Produced via immunoSEQ multiplex PCR; TCRdb's table is partial and in-frame only. The sample has some 40,000 clones, around nine tenths seen once; the top ten hold approximately 6.5%. The CDR3 length is 12 residues. Germline CDR1 MDHEN, CDR2 SYDVKM. V was shortened by 3 bases and J by 7 bases, with 9 bases between the two germline ends. This material consisted of peripheral blood, taken before any cancer treatment. This receptor was obtained from a female donor aged 60 or older with stage I lung adenocarcinoma. The chain recombines TRBV28 with TRBJ2-5, with D possibly TRBD2 on 6 matching bases. The CDR3 DNA sequence: TGTGCCAGCAGTTTTAACGGGGGGACCCAGTACTTC. Translation: CASSFNGGTQYF.